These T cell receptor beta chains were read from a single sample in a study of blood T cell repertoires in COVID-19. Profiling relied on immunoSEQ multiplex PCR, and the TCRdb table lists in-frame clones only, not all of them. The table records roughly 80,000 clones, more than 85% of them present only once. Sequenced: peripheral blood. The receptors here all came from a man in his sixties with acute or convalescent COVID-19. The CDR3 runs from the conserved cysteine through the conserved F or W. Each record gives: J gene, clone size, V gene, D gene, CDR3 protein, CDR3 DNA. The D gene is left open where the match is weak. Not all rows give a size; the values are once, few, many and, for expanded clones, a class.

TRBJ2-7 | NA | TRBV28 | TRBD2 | CASSPSGSLNEQYF | TGTGCCAGCAGCCCTAGCGGGAGTTTGAACGAGCAGTACTTC
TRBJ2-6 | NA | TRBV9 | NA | CASSPEGPGANVLTF | TGTGCCAGCAGCCCCGAGGGTCCTGGGGCCAACGTCCTGACTTTC
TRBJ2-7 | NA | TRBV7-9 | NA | CASSDGRYEQYF | TGTGCCAGCTCGGACGGGAGATACGAGCAGTACTTC
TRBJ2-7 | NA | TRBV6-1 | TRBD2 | CASSESPSGRVNEQYF | TGTGCCAGCAGTGAATCCCCTAGCGGGAGGGTCAACGAGCAGTACTTC
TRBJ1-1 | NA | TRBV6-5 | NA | CASSYLDGVGDTEAFF | TGTGCCAGCAGTTACCTCGATGGCGTCGGAGACACTGAAGCTTTCTTT
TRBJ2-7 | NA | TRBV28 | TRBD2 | CASSFHLAVLTYEQYF | TGTGCCAGCAGTTTCCATCTAGCGGTGCTAACCTACGAGCAGTACTTC
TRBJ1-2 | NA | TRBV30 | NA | CAWSVGGYSNYGYTF | TGTGCCTGGAGTGTGGGGGGATACTCTAACTATGGCTACACCTTC
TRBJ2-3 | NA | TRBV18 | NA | CASSPGEADTQYF | TGTGCCAGCTCACCGGGAGAGGCAGATACGCAGTATTTT
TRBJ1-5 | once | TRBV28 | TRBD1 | CATPGAGTGQPQHF | TGTGCCACCCCTGGGGCAGGGACAGGACAGCCCCAGCATTTT
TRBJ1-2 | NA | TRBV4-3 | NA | CASSPVEAYGYTF | TGCGCCAGCAGCCCGGTCGAGGCCTATGGCTACACCTTC
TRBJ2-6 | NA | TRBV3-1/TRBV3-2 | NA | CASSQDPLDSSDASGANVLTF | TGTGCCAGCAGCCAAGATCCCTTAGACAGTTCGGACGCCTCTGGGGCCAACGTCCTGACTTTC
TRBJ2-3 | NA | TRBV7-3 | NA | CASSLDRNTDTQYF | TGTGCCAGCAGCTTAGACAGGAACACAGATACGCAGTATTTT
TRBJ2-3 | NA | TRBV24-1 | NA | CATSETGYTDTQYF | TGTGCCACCAGTGAGACAGGTTACACAGATACGCAGTATTTT
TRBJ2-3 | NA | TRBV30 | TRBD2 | CAWSARGGLAGSATQYF | TGTGCCTGGAGTGCCCGGGGGGGACTAGCGGGATCTGCTACGCAGTATTTT
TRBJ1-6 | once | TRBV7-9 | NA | CASSFQGTGSPLHF | TGTGCCAGCAGCTTTCAGGGAACTGGGTCACCCCTCCACTTT
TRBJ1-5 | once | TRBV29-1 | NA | CSVRAGNQPQHF | TGCAGCGTCCGGGCGGGAAATCAGCCCCAGCATTTT
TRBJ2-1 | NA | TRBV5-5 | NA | CASSLQLARVVNEQFF | TGTGCCAGCAGCTTGCAGCTAGCGAGAGTGGTGAATGAGCAGTTCTTC
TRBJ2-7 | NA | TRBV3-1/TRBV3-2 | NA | CASSRTASYEQYF | TGTGCCAGCAGCCGGACAGCATCCTACGAGCAGTACTTC
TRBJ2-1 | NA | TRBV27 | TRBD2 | CASRERESNEQFF | TGTGCCAGCAGGGAGCGGGAGTCCAATGAGCAGTTCTTC
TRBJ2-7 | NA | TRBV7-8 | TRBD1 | CASSLAGQVFSEQYF | TGTGCCAGCAGCTTAGCGGGACAGGTCTTCTCCGAGCAGTACTTC
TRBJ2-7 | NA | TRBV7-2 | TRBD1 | CASSSDRVTYEQYF | TGTGCCAGCAGCTCGGACAGGGTAACCTACGAGCAGTACTTC
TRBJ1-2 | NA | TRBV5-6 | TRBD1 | CASRPTGGFYGYTF | TGTGCCAGCAGACCCACAGGGGGGTTCTATGGCTACACCTTC
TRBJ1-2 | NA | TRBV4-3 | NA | CASSQGAGTSGYTF | TGCGCCAGCAGCCAAGGCGCAGGGACTAGTGGCTACACCTTC
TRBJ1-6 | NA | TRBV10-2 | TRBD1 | CASSGTGMSSPLHF | TGCGCCAGCAGTGGGACAGGGATGTCCTCACCCCTCCACTTT
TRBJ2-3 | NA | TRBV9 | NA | CASSQFPGLRTDTQYF | TGTGCCAGCAGTCAATTTCCGGGACTGCGCACAGATACGCAGTATTTT
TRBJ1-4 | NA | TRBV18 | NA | CASSRSSGGNEKLFF | TGTGCCAGCTCACGGAGTTCGGGAGGTAATGAAAAACTGTTTTTT
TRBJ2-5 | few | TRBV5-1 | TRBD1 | CASSLGSGQGQETQYF | TGCGCCAGCAGCTTGGGGTCCGGACAGGGTCAAGAGACCCAGTACTTC
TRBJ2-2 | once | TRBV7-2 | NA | CASSIISGNTGELFF | TGTGCCAGCAGCATTATTAGCGGCAACACCGGGGAGCTGTTTTTT
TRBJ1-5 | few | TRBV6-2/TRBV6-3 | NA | CASSYRLGQSGQPQHF | TGTGCCAGCAGTTACCGATTAGGACAAAGTGGTCAGCCCCAGCATTTT